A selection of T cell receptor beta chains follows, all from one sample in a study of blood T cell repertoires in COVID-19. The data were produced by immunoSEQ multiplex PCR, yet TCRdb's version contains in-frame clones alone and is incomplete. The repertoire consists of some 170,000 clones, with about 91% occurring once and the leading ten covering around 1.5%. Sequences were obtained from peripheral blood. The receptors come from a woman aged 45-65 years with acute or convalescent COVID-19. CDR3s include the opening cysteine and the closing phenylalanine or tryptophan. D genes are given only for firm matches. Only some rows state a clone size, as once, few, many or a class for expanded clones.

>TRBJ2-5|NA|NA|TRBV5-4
TGTGCCAGCAGACCGAACCAGGGGATCGGGGAGACCCAGTACTTC
CASRPNQGIGETQYF
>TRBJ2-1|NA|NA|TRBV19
TGTGCCAGTAGTATTGCCACAGGGCTAAACAATGAGCAGTTCTTC
CASSIATGLNNEQFF
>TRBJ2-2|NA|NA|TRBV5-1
TGCGCCAGCAGCTTGGGACAAAAGAACACCGGGGAGCTGTTTTTT
CASSLGQKNTGELFF
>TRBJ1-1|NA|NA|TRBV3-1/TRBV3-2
TGTGCCAGCAGCCAAGAGTGGGGGGGGATGAACACTGAAGCTTTCTTT
CASSQEWGGMNTEAFF
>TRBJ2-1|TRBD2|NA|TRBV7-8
TGTGCCAGCAGCTCTGACGGGGGGTCCTACAATGAGCAGTTCTTC
CASSSDGGSYNEQFF
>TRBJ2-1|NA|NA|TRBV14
TGTGCCAGCAGCCCCACACACAATGAGCAGTTCTTC
CASSPTHNEQFF
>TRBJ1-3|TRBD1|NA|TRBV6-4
TGTGCCAGCAGTGACTCGGCACCCTCAGGGGGTGGAAACACCATATATTTT
CASSDSAPSGGGNTIYF
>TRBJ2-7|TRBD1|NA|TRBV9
TGTGCCAGCAGCGCCACCGGGACAGGGGGGATTCGGGAGCAGTACTTC
CASSATGTGGIREQYF
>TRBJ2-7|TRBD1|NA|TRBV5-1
TGCGCCAGCAGCTCAGGACAGGGGAGCACCTACGAGCAGTACTTC
CASSSGQGSTYEQYF
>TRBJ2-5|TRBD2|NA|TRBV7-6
TGTGCCAGCAGCTGGACTAGCGGGGAGGAGACCCAGTACTTC
CASSWTSGEETQYF
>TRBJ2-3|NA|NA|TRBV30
TGTGCCTGGACCCAAGGAGTCCGGGAGACAGATACGCAGTATTTT
CAWTQGVRETDTQYF
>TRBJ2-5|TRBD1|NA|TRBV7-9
TGTGCCAGCAGCTTAAAGGACAGGGGAGAGACCCAGTACTTC
CASSLKDRGETQYF
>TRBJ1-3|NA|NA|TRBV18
TGTGCCAGCTCACCGACGAGGGACTCTGGAAACACCATATATTTT
CASSPTRDSGNTIYF
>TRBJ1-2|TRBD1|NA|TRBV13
TGTGCCAGCAGCCCGGGACAGGGGGCGTATGGCTACACCTTC
CASSPGQGAYGYTF
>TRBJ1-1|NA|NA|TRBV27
TGTGCCAGCAGTTTAAGCGTCAGGGGACACCCGAACACTGAAGCTTTCTTT
CASSLSVRGHPNTEAFF
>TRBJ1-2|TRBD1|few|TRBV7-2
TGTGCCAGCAGCTTAGACAGGGGGCTAGGGGGCTACACCTTC
CASSLDRGLGGYTF
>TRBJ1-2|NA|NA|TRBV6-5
TGTGCCAGCAAGATTAACAGGGACAACTATGGCTACACCTTC
CASKINRDNYGYTF
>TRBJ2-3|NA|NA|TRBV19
TGTGCCAGTAGTATTGTAGGGGCAGATACGCAGTATTTT
CASSIVGADTQYF
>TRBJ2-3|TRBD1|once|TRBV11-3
TGTGCCAGCAGCTTAGGGGGGACAGCAATCACAGATACGCAGTATTTT
CASSLGGTAITDTQYF
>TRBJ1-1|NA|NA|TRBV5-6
TGTGCCAGCAGCTTAGTAGCGGGCACTGAAGCTTTCTTT
CASSLVAGTEAFF
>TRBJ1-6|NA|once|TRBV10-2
TGCGCCAGCAGTGAGGGGGACACTAATTCACCCCTCCACTTT
CASSEGDTNSPLHF
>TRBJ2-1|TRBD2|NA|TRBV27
TGTGCCAGCAGCCAATGGGCTAGCGGGGGGGTCGTACATGAGCAGTTCTTC
CASSQWASGGVVHEQFF
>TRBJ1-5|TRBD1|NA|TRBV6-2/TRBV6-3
TGTGCCAGCAGGCCTCAGGGGGCCGGCAATCAGCCCCAGCATTTT
CASRPQGAGNQPQHF
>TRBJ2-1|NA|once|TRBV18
TGTGCCAGCTCACCTGAGAGCGGTGAGCAGTTCTTC
CASSPESGEQFF
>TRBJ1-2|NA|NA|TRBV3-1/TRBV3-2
TGTGCCAGCAGCTTAGCGGGGCTTAACTATGGCTACACCTTC
CASSLAGLNYGYTF
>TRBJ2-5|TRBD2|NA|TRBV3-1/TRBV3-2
TGTGCCAGCAGCGGGACTAGCGGGGGGGCCCGGGAGACCCAGTACTTC
CASSGTSGGARETQYF
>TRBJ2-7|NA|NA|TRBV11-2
TGTGCCAGCAGCCAGACAGGGGAGGGATACGAGCAGTACTTC
CASSQTGEGYEQYF
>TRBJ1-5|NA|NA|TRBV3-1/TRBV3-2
TGTGCCAGCAGCCAAGAGCTGGGGCCCCCTAGCAATCAGCCCCAGCATTTT
CASSQELGPPSNQPQHF
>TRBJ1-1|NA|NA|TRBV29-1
TGCAGCGCCGACATCGCCGGGGGCACTGAAGCTTTCTTT
CSADIAGGTEAFF
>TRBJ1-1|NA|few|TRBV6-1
TGTGCCAGCAGTGAAAAGCTGAACACTGAAGCTTTCTTT
CASSEKLNTEAFF
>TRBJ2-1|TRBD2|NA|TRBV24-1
TGTGCCACCAGTGATGCGGGGCCCGATTCTAGCGGGAACTACAATGAGCAGTTCTTC
CATSDAGPDSSGNYNEQFF
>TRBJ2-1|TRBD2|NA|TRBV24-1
TGTGCCACCAGTGATGCCGGGACTAGCGGGGGGGAGCAGTTCTTC
CATSDAGTSGGEQFF
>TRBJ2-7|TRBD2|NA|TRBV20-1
TGCAGTGCTAGTGGAGCGGGGGGGAACTACGAGCAGTACTTC
CSASGAGGNYEQYF
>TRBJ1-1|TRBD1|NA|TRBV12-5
TGTGCTAGTGGTTTGAATCCCGGACAGGGGTCCACTGAAGCTTTCTTT
CASGLNPGQGSTEAFF
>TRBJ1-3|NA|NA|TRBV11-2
TGTGCCAGCAGCTTAGATTGGAGCAGGGCCTCTGGAAACACCATATATTTT
CASSLDWSRASGNTIYF
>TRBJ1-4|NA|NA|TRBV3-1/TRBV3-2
TGTGCCAGCAGCCAAGAGGTCGCCGATCGGCTGTTTTTT
CASSQEVADRLFF
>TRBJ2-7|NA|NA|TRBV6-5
TGTGCCAGCAGTTACTATCTGGGGCAGGTCTACGAGCAGTACTTC
CASSYYLGQVYEQYF
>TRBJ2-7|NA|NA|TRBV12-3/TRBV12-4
TGTGCCAGCAGTTTCTTCGGGGACGAGCAGTACTTC
CASSFFGDEQYF
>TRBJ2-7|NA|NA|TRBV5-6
TGTGCCAGCAGCTTGGATACAGGAGCCGTCGAGCAGTACTTC
CASSLDTGAVEQYF
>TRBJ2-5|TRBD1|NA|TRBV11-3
TGTGCCAGCAGCGGTGGACAGGGGTTGATTTTTGGGACCCAGTACTTC
CASSGGQGLIFGTQYF
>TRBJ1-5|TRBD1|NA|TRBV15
TGTGCCACCAGCAGCCAAACAGGGGGCTGGCAGCCCCAGCATTTT
CATSSQTGGWQPQHF
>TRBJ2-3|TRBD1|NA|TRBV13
TGTGCCAGCATCCTTAGGGGGGACAGGCTCACAGATACGCAGTATTTT
CASILRGDRLTDTQYF
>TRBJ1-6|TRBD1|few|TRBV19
TGTGCCAGTAGTCCGGGACAGGCTCTCAATTCACCCCTCCACTTT
CASSPGQALNSPLHF
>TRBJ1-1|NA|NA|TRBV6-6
TGTGCCAGCAGTTGGGGACAAGGCACTGAAGCTTTCTTT
CASSWGQGTEAFF
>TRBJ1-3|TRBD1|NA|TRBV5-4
TGTGCCAGCAGCTTGGCACAGGGGAAAGGAAACACCATATATTTT
CASSLAQGKGNTIYF
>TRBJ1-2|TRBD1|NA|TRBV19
TGTGCCAGTAGTATAGGACAGGGGGAGTACTATGGCTACACCTTC
CASSIGQGEYYGYTF
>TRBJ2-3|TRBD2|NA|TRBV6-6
TGTGCCAGCAGTTTCCTTAAGACTAGCGGGAGAGATACGCAGTATTTT
CASSFLKTSGRDTQYF
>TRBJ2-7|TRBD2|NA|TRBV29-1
TGCAGCGCTCTGCGGGGGACCTACGAGCAGTACTTC
CSALRGTYEQYF
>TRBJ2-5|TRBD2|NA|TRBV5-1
TGCGCCAGCAGCTTGGGGGGACTAGCGGGGAGCCAAGAGACCCAGTACTTC
CASSLGGLAGSQETQYF
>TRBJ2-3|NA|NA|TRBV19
TGTGCCAGTAGTATCGGGGTAGGCACAGATACGCAGTATTTT
CASSIGVGTDTQYF
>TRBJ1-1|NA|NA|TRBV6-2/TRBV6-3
TGTGCCAGCAGCCACAGGGTTGAAATAAACACTGAAGCTTTCTTT
CASSHRVEINTEAFF
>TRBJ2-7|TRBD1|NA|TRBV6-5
TGTGCCAGCAGTTATTCCCGGACAGGGGGCGAATACGAGCAGTACTTC
CASSYSRTGGEYEQYF
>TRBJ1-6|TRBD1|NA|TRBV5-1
TGCGCCAGCAGCCAGGGACAGGGGTATTCACCCCTCCACTTT
CASSQGQGYSPLHF
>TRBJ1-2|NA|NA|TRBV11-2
TGTGCCAGCAGCTTATACAGGGTGGGTGATGGCTACACCTTC
CASSLYRVGDGYTF
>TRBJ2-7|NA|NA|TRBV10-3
TGTGCCATCAGCTATCGGGAGTCCTACGAGCAGTACTTC
CAISYRESYEQYF